The sequence of this T cell receptor (beta chain) was determined in a study of PD-1 blockade in classical Hodgkin lymphoma. Study results and limitations: According to reports, newly diagnosed patients had lower baseline TCR diversity than healthy donors, and relapsed/refractory patients had lower baseline TCR diversity still. Although disease activity or prior therapy may be involved, causes of the repertoire differences remain undefined. Baseline diversity resembling that of newly diagnosed patients was seen in complete responders. By C4D1, diversity of CD4+ TCRs had risen significantly, whereas that of CD8+ TCRs had not.

TCRdb's copy holds only in-frame clones and misses some; the assay was immunoSEQ multiplex PCR. Of about 39,000 clones in the sample, about three quarters were seen once. Time point of the sample: cycle 4 day 1 (C4D1), after 5 to 7 weeks of nivolumab. Exposure to brentuximab vedotin varied, and each patient had relapsed following autologous stem cell transplantation. CDR3 size: 14 residues. Looked up from germline, CDR1 is SGHTA and CDR2 is FQGTGA. V dropped 5 bases and J dropped 0 bases, with 10 bases sitting between them. In the case of this clone: Its specificity is not known.

The receptor was isolated from a human donor with classical Hodgkin lymphoma. The sample here was peripheral blood mononuclear cells (PBMCs), taken before the fourth cycle of nivolumab. The rearrangement links TRBV7-3 to TRBJ1-1; no clear D. The CDR3 bases are TGTGCCAGCAGCCGGACGGGAATGAACACTGAAGCTTTCTTT. This encodes CASSRTGMNTEAFF.